This TCR beta chain appears in the sequencing data of a study of CD8 T cells in Susac syndrome. The RNA, about 0.5 to 1 ug, was put through reverse transcription using random hexamers. TCRdb processed the immunoSEQ multiplex PCR reads anew with MiXCR; each CDR3 protein has one entry. Here the sample spans 230,000 or so distinct CDR3 sequences, roughly 96% being singletons. Trimming took off 0 bases at V and 7 bases at J, with 13 bases between the two ends. This CDR3 is built from 14 residues. Germline V gene data show CDR1 as SEHNR and CDR2 as FQNEAQ (reference sequence). The sequenced target, TCR beta, came from blood CD8+ and CD4+ T cells.

Sequencing used CD4+ T cells from PBMCs. This TCR came from a human donor with multiple sclerosis. V is TRBV7-9 and J is TRBJ2-7; tentatively, D is TRBD1 or TRBD2 (5 bases each). The CDR3 DNA is TGTGCCAGCAGCTTAGCAGGGACCTCGTGGGAGCAGTACTTC. Translated, it gives CASSLAGTSWEQYF.